What follows are 9 T cell receptor beta chains derived from one specimen sequenced in a study of T cells after yellow fever vaccination. Each CDR3 protein is one row after TCRdb ran MiXCR on the 5' RACE reads. The data show around 46,000 distinct CDR3 sequences, almost 7% seen once. The sequences come from CD8+ T cells not binding an NS4B(214-222) dextramer, sorted from PBMCs, collected 45 days after the yellow fever booster vaccination. These receptors were taken from a man younger than 45 who received the YFV17D yellow fever vaccine.

This clonotype was recorded at least ten times. V gene TRBV9 combines with J gene TRBJ2-3; maybe TRBD2 (5 bases). V lost 0 bases to trimming and J lost 1 base, with 9 bases between them. The CDR3 contains 15 residues. Germline CDR1 is SGDLS and CDR2 is YYNGEE. CDR3 nucleotide sequence: TGTGCCAGCAGCGTAGTCGGGATTGGCACAGATACGCAGTATTTT. Its protein product is CASSVVGIGTDTQYF. Using reference TRBV9 and TRBJ2-3 for the parts outside the CDR3, the full variable domain is DSGVTQTPKHLITATGQRVTLRCSPRSGDLSVYWYQQSLDQGLQFLIQYYNGEERAKGNILERFSAQQFPDLHSELNLSSLELGDSALYFCASSVVGIGTDTQYFGPGTRLTVL.

This clonotype has ten or more counts. CDR3 coding DNA: TGTGCCAGCAGCTGGAGGGACACCTACACAGATACGCAGTATTTT. Its protein is CASSWRDTYTDTQYF. The chain combines TRBV5-6 with TRBJ2-3, with D perhaps matching TRBD1 or TRBD2 (6 bases each). V was cut by 3 bases and J by 2 bases, with 13 bases left in between. Germline loops: CDR1 SGHDT, CDR2 YYEEEE. This CDR3 has 15 residues.

This clonotype has at least ten counts. The rearrangement joins TRBV7-8 to TRBJ2-7, with D hard to call. The ends were cut back, 5 bases at V and 5 bases at J, with 10 bases in the middle. Germline CDR1 is SGHVS and CDR2 is FQNEAQ. CDR3 size: 12 residues. The CDR3 DNA follows: TGTGCCAGCAGCCCACCGTCCGACGAGCAGTACTTC. Translating gives CASSPPSDEQYF.

The table lists this clonotype with many counts. Here the CDR3 reads CASSESRSFRIETQYF. Here the CDR3 DNA reads TGTGCCAGCAGTGAGTCGCGGTCTTTCCGAATAGAGACCCAGTACTTC. This chain uses TRBV12-3 or TRBV12-4 with TRBJ2-5; no firm D call. Trimming stripped 5 bases from V and 4 bases from J, with 20 bases between. This CDR3 has 16 residues.

There are many counts of this clonotype. The chain uses TRBV6-5 and TRBJ2-1; D is unresolved. CDR3 length equals 12 residues. Germline V gene sequence: CDR1 MNHEY, CDR2 SVGAGI. V was shortened by 2 bases and J by 10 bases, with 9 bases between the two germline ends. CDR3 loop: CASSYPGPEQFF. Here the CDR3 DNA reads TGTGCCAGCAGTTACCCGGGCCCGGAGCAGTTCTTC.

This clonotype was counted many times. V usage is TRBV28 and J usage is TRBJ2-5, with D possibly TRBD2 on 7 matching bases. The CDR3 totals 18 residues. Per the germline V gene, CDR1 is MDHEN and CDR2 is SYDVKM. V dropped 8 bases and J dropped 2 bases, with 27 bases sitting between them. CDR3 sequence (DNA): TGTGCCAGCTGGGCAGGGGCCCCGGGGGGTACCCCTCAAGAGACCCAGTACTTC. Its protein product is CASWAGAPGGTPQETQYF.

This clonotype was seen many times. CDR3 DNA sequence: TGTGCCAGCAGTCAGGGCCCAAACTCCTACAATGAGCAGTTCTTC. It specifies CASSQGPNSYNEQFF. The chain employs TRBV12-3 or TRBV12-4 and TRBJ2-1; a weak D match, TRBD1 (5 bases). The CDR3 is 15 amino acids. Trimming took off 5 bases at V and 0 bases at J, with 11 bases between the two ends.

There are many counts of this clonotype. The chain joins TRBV24-1 to TRBJ1-1, with TRBD1 as a possible D gene (6 bases). The CDR3 is 13 residues long. Looked up from germline, CDR1 is KGHDR and CDR2 is SFDVKD. The ends were cut back, 7 bases at V and 4 bases at J, with 12 bases in the middle. CDR3 sequence reads: CATSTGRATEAFF. DNA of the CDR3: TGTGCCACCAGCACAGGGAGGGCCACTGAAGCTTTCTTT.

In its sample, this clonotype was seen many times. V gene TRBV20-1 combines with J gene TRBJ2-1, with TRBD2 identical over 9 bases. In germline, CDR1 is DFQATT, CDR2 SNEGSKA (reference sequence). CDR3 length: 17 residues. V dropped 6 bases and J dropped 1; count of bases not matched to a gene: 13. In DNA, the CDR3 is TGCAGTGCAAAGGGAAGGGGGCGGGAGGGGTCCTACAATGAGCAGTTCTTC. Its translation: CSAKGRGREGSYNEQFF.